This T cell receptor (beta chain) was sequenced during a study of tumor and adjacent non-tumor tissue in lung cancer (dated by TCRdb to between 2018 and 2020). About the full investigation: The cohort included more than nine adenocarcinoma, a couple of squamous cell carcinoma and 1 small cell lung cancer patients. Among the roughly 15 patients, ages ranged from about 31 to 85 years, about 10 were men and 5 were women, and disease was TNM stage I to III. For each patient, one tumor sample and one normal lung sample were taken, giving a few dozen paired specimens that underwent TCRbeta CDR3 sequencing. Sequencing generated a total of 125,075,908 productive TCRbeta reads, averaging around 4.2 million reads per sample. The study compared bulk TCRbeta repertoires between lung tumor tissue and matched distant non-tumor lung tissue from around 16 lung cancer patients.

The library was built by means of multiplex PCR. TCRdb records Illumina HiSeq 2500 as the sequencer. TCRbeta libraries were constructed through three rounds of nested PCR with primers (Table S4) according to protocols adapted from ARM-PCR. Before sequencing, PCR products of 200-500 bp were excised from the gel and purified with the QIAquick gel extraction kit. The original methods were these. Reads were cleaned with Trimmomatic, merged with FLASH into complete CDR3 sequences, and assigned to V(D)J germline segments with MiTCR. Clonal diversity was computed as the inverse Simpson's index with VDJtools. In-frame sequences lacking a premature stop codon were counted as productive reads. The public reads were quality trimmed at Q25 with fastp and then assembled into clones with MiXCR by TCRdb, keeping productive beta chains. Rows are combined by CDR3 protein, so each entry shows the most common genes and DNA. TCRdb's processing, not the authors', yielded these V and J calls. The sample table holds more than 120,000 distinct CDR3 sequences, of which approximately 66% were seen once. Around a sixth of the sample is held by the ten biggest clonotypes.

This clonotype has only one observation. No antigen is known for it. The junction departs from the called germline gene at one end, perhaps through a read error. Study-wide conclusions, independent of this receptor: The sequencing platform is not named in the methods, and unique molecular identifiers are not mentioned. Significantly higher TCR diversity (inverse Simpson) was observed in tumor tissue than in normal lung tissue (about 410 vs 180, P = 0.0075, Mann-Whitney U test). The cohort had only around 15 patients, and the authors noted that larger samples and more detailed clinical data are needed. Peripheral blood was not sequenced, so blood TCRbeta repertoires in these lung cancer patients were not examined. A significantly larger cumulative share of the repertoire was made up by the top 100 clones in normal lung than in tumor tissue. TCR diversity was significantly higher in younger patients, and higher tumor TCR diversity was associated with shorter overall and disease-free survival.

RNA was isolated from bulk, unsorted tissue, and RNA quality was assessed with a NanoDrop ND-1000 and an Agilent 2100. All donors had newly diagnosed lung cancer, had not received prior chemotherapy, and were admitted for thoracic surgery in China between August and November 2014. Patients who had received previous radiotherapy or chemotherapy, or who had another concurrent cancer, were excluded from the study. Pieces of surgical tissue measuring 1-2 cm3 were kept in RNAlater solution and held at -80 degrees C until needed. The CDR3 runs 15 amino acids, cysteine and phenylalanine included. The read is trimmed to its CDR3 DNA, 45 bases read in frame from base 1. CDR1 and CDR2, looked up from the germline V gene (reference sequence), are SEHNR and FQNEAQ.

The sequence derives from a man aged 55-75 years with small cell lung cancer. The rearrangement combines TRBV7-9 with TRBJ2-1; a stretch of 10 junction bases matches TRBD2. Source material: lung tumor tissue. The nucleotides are TGTGCCTGCAGCGGACGGACTAGCGGCTACAATGAGCAGTTCTTC. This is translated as CACSGRTSGYNEQFF.